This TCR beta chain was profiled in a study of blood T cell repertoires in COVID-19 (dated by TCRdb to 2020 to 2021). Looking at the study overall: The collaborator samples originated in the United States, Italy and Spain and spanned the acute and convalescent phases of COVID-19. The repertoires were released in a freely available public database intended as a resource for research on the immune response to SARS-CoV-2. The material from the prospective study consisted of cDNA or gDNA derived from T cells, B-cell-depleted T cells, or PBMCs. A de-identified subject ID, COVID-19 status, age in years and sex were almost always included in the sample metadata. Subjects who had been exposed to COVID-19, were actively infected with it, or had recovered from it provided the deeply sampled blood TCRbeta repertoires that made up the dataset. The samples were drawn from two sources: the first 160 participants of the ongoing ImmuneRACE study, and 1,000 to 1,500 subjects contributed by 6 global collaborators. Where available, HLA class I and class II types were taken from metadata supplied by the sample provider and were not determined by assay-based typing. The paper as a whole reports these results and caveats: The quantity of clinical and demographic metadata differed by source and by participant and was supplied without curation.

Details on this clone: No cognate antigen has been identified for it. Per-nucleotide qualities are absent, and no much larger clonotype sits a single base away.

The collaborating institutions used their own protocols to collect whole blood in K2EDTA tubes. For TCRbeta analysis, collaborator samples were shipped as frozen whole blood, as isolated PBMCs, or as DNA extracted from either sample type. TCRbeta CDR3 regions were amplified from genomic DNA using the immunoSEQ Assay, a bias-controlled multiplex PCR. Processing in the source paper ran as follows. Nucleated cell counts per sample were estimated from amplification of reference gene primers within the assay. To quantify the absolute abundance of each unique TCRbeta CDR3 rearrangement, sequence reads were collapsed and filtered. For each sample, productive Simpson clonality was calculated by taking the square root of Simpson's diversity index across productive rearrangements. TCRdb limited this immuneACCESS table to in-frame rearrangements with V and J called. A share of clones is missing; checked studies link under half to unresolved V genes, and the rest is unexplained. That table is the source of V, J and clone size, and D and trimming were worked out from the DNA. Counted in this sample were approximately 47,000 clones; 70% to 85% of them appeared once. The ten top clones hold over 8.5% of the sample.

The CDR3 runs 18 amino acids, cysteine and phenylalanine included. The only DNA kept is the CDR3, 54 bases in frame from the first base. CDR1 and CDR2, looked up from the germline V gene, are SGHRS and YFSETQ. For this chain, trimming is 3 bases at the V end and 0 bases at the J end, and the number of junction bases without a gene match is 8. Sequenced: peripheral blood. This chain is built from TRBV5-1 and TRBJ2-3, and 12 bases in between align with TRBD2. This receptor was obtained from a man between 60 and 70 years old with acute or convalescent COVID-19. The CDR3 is CASSSRRTSGASTDTQYF. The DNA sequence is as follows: TGCGCCAGCAGCTCGCGGAGGACTAGCGGGGCGAGCACAGATACGCAGTATTTT. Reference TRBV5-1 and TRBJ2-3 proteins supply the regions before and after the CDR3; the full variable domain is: KAGVTQTPRYLIKTRGQQVTLSCSPISGHRSVSWYQQTPGQGLQFLFEYFSETQRNKGNFPGRFSGRQFSNSRSEMNVSTLELGDSALYLCASSSRRTSGASTDTQYFGPGTRLTVL.